This T cell receptor beta chain stems from a study of blood T cell repertoires in COVID-19. Study background: The United States, Italy and Spain supplied acute and convalescent COVID-19 samples. PBMCs, B-cell-depleted T cells, or T cells provided the cDNA or gDNA that made up the material.

The authors' processing: For nucleated cells, counts were estimated from reference gene primer amplification. Sequencing used immunoSEQ multiplex PCR; TCRdb keeps in-frame clones, though not all of them. Clone size and the V and J calls come from that table; the DNA yielded D and trimming. The sample lists 210,000 or so clones, roughly 90% occurring once. This TCR was sampled from a woman aged 55-75 years with acute or convalescent COVID-19. Sequencing input: peripheral blood.

The chain's CDR3 is CASSLHRETGYTF. CDR3 bases: TGTGCCAGCAGCCTACACAGGGAGACAGGCTACACCTTC. This rearrangement joins TRBV11-1 to TRBJ1-2; weak D call: TRBD1 (6 bases). The germline CDR1 and CDR2 sequences are SGHAT and FQDESV (reference sequence). Between the trimmed V and J ends, which lost 5 bases and 8 bases, there was a span of 15 bases. The CDR3 is made up of 13 amino acids.